This TCR beta chain appears in the sequencing data of a study of neoadjuvant anti-PD-1 for oral cavity cancer. About the study: Patients mostly received three to four biweekly nivolumab doses at 3 mg/kg before surgery. Non-progressing patients received a fourth nivolumab dose near day 43, then surgery on days 50-56.

Study outcomes and limitations: Pretreatment Treg/Th17 ratio correlated inversely with post-treatment tumor clonality.

Time point given: after neoadjuvant nivolumab, at surgical resection. Comments on this clone: Its antigen remains unidentified.

The assay was immunoSEQ multiplex PCR, and TCRdb's table has in-frame clones only and misses some. Of some 8,700 clones listed, over 70% were seen once; the top ten hold around 4%. The germline CDR1 and CDR2 sequences are WSHSY and SAAADI. There are 13 residues in the CDR3. Unmatched junction bases numbered 5, after V lost 6 bases and J lost 5 bases. The V and J genes are TRBV10-2 and TRBJ2-5, with TRBD2 matching 8 bases. The source was PBMCs, collected after nivolumab (anti-PD-1) treatment. The source of this sequence is a person aged 35-80 years with oral cavity squamous cell carcinoma. The CDR3 DNA follows: TGCGCCAGCAGGGGGGGACTAGTGGAGACCCAGTACTTC. Residues: CASRGGLVETQYF.